The source of this T cell receptor beta chain is a study of blood T cell repertoires in COVID-19. In the authors' methods: Amplified reference gene primers provided the basis for estimating nucleated cell counts. TCRdb's copy holds only in-frame clones and misses some; the assay was immunoSEQ multiplex PCR. Clonal size and the V and J genes are those of that table, whereas D and trimming came from the DNA. The table lists roughly 150,000 clones, 80% to 90% of them singletons, with around an eighth in the top ten. V was pared by 8 bases and J by 6 bases, with 17 bases between. This CDR3 contains 15 residues. Germline lookup yields CDR1 MNHEY and CDR2 SVGAGI.

What was sequenced was peripheral blood. The TCR comes from a man between 18 and 29 years old with COVID-19, enrolled during active disease. The chain joins TRBV6-5 to TRBJ1-6, with a possible D match to TRBD1 (6 bases). The CDR3 region is CASHGGGHINSPLHF. Written as DNA, the CDR3 is TGTGCCAGCCATGGTGGGGGACATATTAATTCACCCCTCCACTTT.